What follows are 22 T cell receptor beta chains derived from one specimen sequenced in a study of T cells in Graves' hyperthyroidism and ophthalmopathy. The CDR3 regions of TCR beta were amplified from RNA transcripts. HTBI primers were the set used in a first-round RT-PCR of the TCR CDR3. TCRdb re-derived calls from the multiplex PCR reads in MiXCR, one entry per CDR3 protein. The sample consists of 540,000 or so distinct CDR3 sequences, more than 15% of them appearing once. Source material: blood. These receptors all come from a woman between 25 and 40 years old with Graves' hyperthyroidism.

The chain is built from TRBV18 and TRBJ2-1, with D possibly matching TRBD1 (5 bases). V was pared by 1 base and J by 10 bases, with 20 bases between. The CDR3 spans 16 residues. The germline gives CDR1 KGHSH, CDR2 LQKENI. CDR3 amino acids: CASSPRSGQGLWEQFF. CDR3 nucleotide sequence: TGTGCCAGCTCACCACGGTCCGGGCAGGGTTTATGGGAGCAGTTCTTC. The variable domain in full, completed from reference TRBV18 and TRBJ2-1, reads NAGVMQNPRHLVRRRGQEARLRCSPMKGHSHVYWYRQLPEEGLKFMVYLQKENIIDESGMPKERFSAEFPKEGPSILRIQQVVRGDSAAYFCASSPRSGQGLWEQFFGPGTRLTVL.

This clonotype was detected only a few times. This chain connects TRBV5-1 to TRBJ2-1; D is unresolved. Germline CDR1 SGHRS, CDR2 YFSETQ. V was cut by 5 bases and J by 4 bases, with 10 bases left in between. The CDR3 is made up of 13 amino acids. DNA for the CDR3: TGCGCCAGCAGGGATGGATTTTACAATGAGCAGTTCTTC. Its translation is CASRDGFYNEQFF.

This clonotype has a count of ten or more. The chain links TRBV6-2 or TRBV6-3 to TRBJ2-7; 7 bases match TRBD2. Trimming cost V 4 bases and J 2 bases; bases outside gene matches: 11. The CDR3 is made up of 16 amino acids. Per germline, CDR1 MNHEY and CDR2 SVGEGT. CDR3 amino acids: CASSWGSGGSPYEQYF. The CDR3 DNA follows: TGTGCCAGCAGTTGGGGGAGTGGCGGGAGTCCCTACGAGCAGTACTTC.

This clonotype was recorded at least ten times. V gene TRBV7-9 combines with J gene TRBJ2-7, with D perhaps being TRBD1 or TRBD2 (5 bases each). The CDR3 totals 15 residues. V lost 5 bases, J lost 3 bases, and 17 bases lay in between. From germline, CDR1 is SEHNR and CDR2 FQNEAQ (reference sequence). DNA of the CDR3: TGTGCCAGCAGCAGGATTGGGACGCCACGCTACGAGCAGTACTTC. Its protein is CASSRIGTPRYEQYF. Supplemented by reference TRBV7-9 and TRBJ2-7, the full variable domain reads DTGVSQNPRHKITKRGQNVTFRCDPISEHNRLYWYRQTLGQGPEFLTYFQNEAQLEKSRLLSDRFSAERPKGSFSTLEIQRTEQGDSAMYLCASSRIGTPRYEQYFGPGTRLTVT.

The V gene is TRBV29-1, the J gene TRBJ2-5; 10 bases map to TRBD2. The CDR3 covers 15 residues. V was pared by 6 bases and J by 4 bases, with 11 bases of the junction left unmatched. Germline CDR1 is SQVTM and CDR2 is ANQGSEA. The CDR3 here is CSVVPSSGSTETQYF. The CDR3 DNA reads TGCAGCGTGGTCCCTTCTAGCGGGAGCACAGAGACCCAGTACTTC.

This clonotype was seen only a few times. The chain employs TRBV30 and TRBJ2-1; no reliable D call. Germline V gene lookup returns CDR1 GTSNPN and CDR2 SVGIG (reference sequence). This CDR3 has 13 residues. V was pared by 6 bases and J by 0 bases, with 9 bases between. The CDR3, as DNA: TGTGCCTGTACTACGTACTCCTACAATGAGCAGTTCTTC. Protein: CACTTYSYNEQFF.

Concerning this clonotype itself: This may arise from a read error, as a much more abundant clone is one base away. V gene TRBV6-2 or TRBV6-3 combines with J gene TRBJ1-1, with D maybe TRBD1 (5 bases). Germline V gene lookup returns CDR1 MNHEY and CDR2 SVGEGT. The CDR3 runs 14 residues. The CDR3 DNA reads TGTGCCAGCAGTTTCAGCAGGGTGAACACTGAAGCTTACTTT. It translates to CASSFSRVNTEAYF.

The table lists this clonotype with a few counts. The rearrangement links TRBV19 to TRBJ2-3; 13 bases map to TRBD2. V was pared by 3 bases and J by 4 bases, with 16 bases of the junction left unmatched. CDR1 is LNHDA and CDR2 is SQIVND in the germline V gene (reference sequence). CDR3 length equals 20 residues. The CDR3 region has the DNA TGTGCCAGTAGTATCGACTTACCCGGGACTAGCGGGATTCAGGCAGATACGCAGTATTTT. Encoded protein: CASSIDLPGTSGIQADTQYF.

This clonotype was detected many times. The rearrangement joins TRBV5-1 to TRBJ2-7, with 8 bases lining up with TRBD1. Germline CDR1 and CDR2: SGHRS and YFSETQ. J gave up 4 bases and V 6 bases, and 6 bases lay outside the gene matches. CDR3 size: 13 residues. This CDR3 is CASTARGLYEQYF. The CDR3 DNA follows: TGCGCCAGCACCGCCAGGGGGCTATACGAGCAGTACTTC.

The V call is TRBV5-1, the J call TRBJ2-2; a weak D match, TRBD1 (7 bases). The CDR3 is made up of 15 amino acids. V was clipped by 4 bases and J by 4 bases, with 14 bases between them. Germline lookup yields CDR1 SGHRS and CDR2 YFSETQ. DNA for the CDR3: TGCGCCAGCAGCATTGGACAGGAGGGCACCGGGGAGCTGTTTTTT. Translated: CASSIGQEGTGELFF. The complete variable domain, with remaining parts taken from reference TRBV5-1 and TRBJ2-2, reads KAGVTQTPRYLIKTRGQQVTLSCSPISGHRSVSWYQQTPGQGLQFLFEYFSETQRNKGNFPGRFSGRQFSNSRSEMNVSTLELGDSALYLCASSIGQEGTGELFFGEGSRLTVL.

This clonotype was found many times. The chain is built from TRBV6-1 and TRBJ1-3, with a weak D call TRBD1 (5 bases). The CDR3 contains 14 residues. Trimming left V 5 bases short and J 5 bases short, with 13 bases between. Germline V gene sequence: CDR1 MNHNS, CDR2 SASEGT. CDR3 DNA: TGTGCCAGCAGTTTCCAGGCAGGGCGAAACACCATATATTTT. Translated: CASSFQAGRNTIYF.

Ten or more counts support this clonotype. Written as DNA, the CDR3 is TGTGCTAGTGGTTTGGTACCGCCTGGGCTAGCGGGAGAAGATACGCAGTATTTT. It codes for CASGLVPPGLAGEDTQYF. The rearrangement uses TRBV12-5 and TRBJ2-3; 10 bases align to TRBD2. The CDR3 is made up of 18 amino acids. Germline trimming cut 0 bases from V and 5 bases from J; bases unmatched to any gene: 11. Looked up from germline, CDR1 is LGHNT and CDR2 is FRNRAP.

Ten or more counts support this clonotype. J is TRBJ2-1 and V is TRBV5-8, with 7 bases that match TRBD1. Germline assignment: CDR1 SGHTS and CDR2 YDEGEE. J gave up 7 bases and V 1 base, and 8 bases lay outside the gene matches. The CDR3 extends over 15 amino acids. The CDR3 sequence: CASSLRQGVVNEQFF. The CDR3 nucleotides are TGTGCCAGCAGCTTGCGGCAGGGGGTAGTTAATGAGCAGTTCTTC.

This clonotype came up many times. This chain links TRBV7-2 with TRBJ2-7, with 8 positions matching TRBD2. J was trimmed by 5 bases and V by 4 bases; bases with no gene match: 4. The CDR3 consists of 13 residues. Germline V gene lookup returns CDR1 SGHTA and CDR2 FQGNSA. The CDR3 DNA sequence: TGTGCCAGCAGCTCCCTACTAGCGGACGAGCAGTACTTC. Protein: CASSSLLADEQYF.

This clonotype was seen only a few times. The chain carries TRBV7-9 and TRBJ2-3; D is uncertain. CDR1 and CDR2 (germline): SEHNR, FQNEAQ (reference sequence). The CDR3 length is 13 residues. Trimming took off 4 bases at V and 2 bases at J, with 7 bases between the two ends. The CDR3 region has the DNA TGTGCCAGCAGCTCAAAATACACAGATACGCAGTATTTT. Encoded protein: CASSSKYTDTQYF.

Many counts were recorded for this clonotype. The rearrangement uses TRBV5-1 and TRBJ2-3; 12 bases are a match to TRBD2. Trimming took 3 bases from V and 6 from J; bases not matched to a gene: 5. This CDR3 region has 15 residues. CDR1 SGHRS and CDR2 YFSETQ come from the germline V gene. The CDR3, as DNA: TGCGCCAGCAGCTCGGGGGGACTAGCGGGCGATACGCAGTATTTT. This translates into CASSSGGLAGDTQYF.

This clonotype was found many times. The CDR3 loop reads CASSLWTGGYEQYF. Written as DNA, the CDR3 is TGTGCCAGCAGTCTCTGGACAGGGGGCTACGAGCAGTACTTC. This rearrangement joins TRBV7-2 to TRBJ2-7; 10 bases align to TRBD1. Germline V gives CDR1 SGHTA, CDR2 FQGNSA. V shed 6 bases, J shed 3 bases, and the junction held 5 bases outside the gene matches. There are 14 residues in the CDR3.

This clonotype has at least ten counts. The chain joins TRBV7-9 to TRBJ2-1; TRBD2 might be the D (6 bases). This CDR3 comprises 16 residues. V gave up 5 bases and J gave up 8 bases, with 22 bases separating them. Germline V gene lookup returns CDR1 SEHNR and CDR2 FQNEAQ (reference sequence). This CDR3 is CASSRTITFLEDEQFF. Here the CDR3 DNA reads TGTGCCAGCAGCAGGACTATAACTTTCCTGGAGGATGAGCAGTTCTTC.

This clonotype was recorded at least ten times. This sequence joins TRBV11-2 and TRBJ1-1, with 7 bases that match TRBD1. Trimming took 4 bases from V and 6 from J; bases not matched to a gene: 14. The length of the CDR3 is 16 residues. From germline, CDR1 is SGHAT and CDR2 FQNNGV. The CDR3, as DNA: TGTGCCAGCAGCTCAGTAAACAGGGGTAGCCGAGCTGAAGCTTTCTTT. This gives the protein CASSSVNRGSRAEAFF.

This clonotype showed up many times. The chain links TRBV6-1 to TRBJ2-7; D is unresolved. There are 12 residues in the CDR3. V dropped 6 bases and J dropped 2 bases, with 8 bases sitting between them. CDR1 is MNHNS and CDR2 is SASEGT in the germline V gene. CDR3 DNA sequence: TGTGCCAGCAGGACCCCTCCCTACGAGCAGTACTTC. It yields the protein CASRTPPYEQYF.

This clonotype was seen only a few times. Since a much larger clone is just one base distant, this may be a read error. This chain joins TRBV27 and TRBJ1-1; possibly TRBD1 for D (6 bases). Germline V lookup: CDR1 MNHEY, CDR2 SMNVEV (reference sequence). Trimming left V 2 bases short and J 3 bases short, with 10 bases between. This CDR3 has 14 amino acids. The CDR3 region has the DNA TGTGCCAGCAGTTTAGCCCCAGGGGACACTGAAGCTTTCTTT. This translates into CASSLAPGDTEAFF.

V is TRBV20-1 and J is TRBJ2-2; D gene ambiguous. Germline values: CDR1 DFQATT, CDR2 SNEGSKA (reference sequence). Trimming cost V 5 bases and J 7 bases, with 8 bases left between them. This CDR3 is 11 amino acids long. CDR3 sequence (DNA): TGCAGTGCTGGACCTAGCGGGGAGCTGTTTTTT. It codes for CSAGPSGELFF.